This record looks at one T cell receptor (beta chain) sequence and its context. This specimen belongs to a study of blood T cell repertoires in COVID-19. Study as a whole: Sites across the United States, Italy and Spain contributed samples from acute and convalescent COVID-19. From T cells, B-cell-depleted T cells, or PBMCs came the material, which was cDNA or gDNA.

CDR1 is MDHEN and CDR2 is SYDVKM in the germline V gene. Trimming stripped 6 bases from V and 9 bases from J, with 17 bases between. This CDR3 is built from 13 residues. Per the study methods: Estimation of nucleated cell counts relied on the amplification of reference gene primers. Method: immunoSEQ multiplex PCR; TCRdb's copy keeps in-frame clones and lacks some. Clone size and the V and J calls come from that table; the DNA yielded D and trimming. The sample has more than 80,000 clones, 75% to 90% seen once. The chain joins TRBV28 to TRBJ1-2; D call uncertain. This receptor was obtained from a man aged 80 or over with acute or convalescent COVID-19. The sample was peripheral blood. The DNA for the CDR3 is TGTGCCAGCAGCCCGGCAGGTTTGGGTAGCTACACCTTC. It is translated as CASSPAGLGSYTF.